The rows below give T cell receptor beta chains drawn from one sample of a study of cytomegalovirus exposure and HLA in healthy donors. Clones were read by immunoSEQ multiplex PCR, and TCRdb kept only the in-frame ones, dropping some. The table records over 100,000 clones, approximately 69% of them present only once. The sequenced sample consisted of PBMCs. The receptors derive from a man aged 35 to 55 in good health and CMV-seropositive. The CDR3 runs from the conserved cysteine through the conserved F or W. Each record gives: J gene, D gene, clone size, V gene, CDR3 protein, CDR3 DNA. The D gene is left open where the match is weak. Clone size, where shown, is once, few, many, or a class for clones that have expanded.

J: TRBJ2-7; D: -; size: -; V: TRBV5-1; CDR3: CASSDPRGAGVQQYF; DNA: TGCGCCAGCAGCGACCCCCGGGGGGCCGGTGTCCAGCAGTACTTC
J: TRBJ2-5; D: TRBD2; size: -; V: TRBV2; CDR3: CASSEGTSVETQYF; DNA: TGTGCCAGCAGTGAGGGGACTAGCGTAGAGACCCAGTACTTC
J: TRBJ2-6; D: TRBD1; size: once; V: TRBV9; CDR3: CASSAPGQMTF; DNA: TGTGCCAGCAGCGCACCGGGACAGATGACTTTC
J: TRBJ2-2; D: -; size: few; V: TRBV13; CDR3: CASSSLLDWVTGELFF; DNA: TGTGCCAGCAGCTCCCTGCTAGACTGGGTCACCGGGGAGCTGTTTTTT
J: TRBJ1-5; D: TRBD1; size: -; V: TRBV6-5; CDR3: CASSYGTGGNQPQHF; DNA: TGTGCCAGCAGTTATGGGACAGGGGGGAATCAGCCCCAGCATTTT
J: TRBJ2-3; D: -; size: -; V: TRBV5-6; CDR3: CASSLAQGRGTDTQYF; DNA: TGTGCCAGCAGCTTGGCTCAGGGAAGGGGCACAGATACGCAGTATTTT
J: TRBJ2-5; D: TRBD2; size: -; V: TRBV28; CDR3: CASSLVAGGAETQYF; DNA: TGTGCCAGCAGTTTAGTAGCGGGAGGGGCAGAGACCCAGTACTTC
J: TRBJ2-5; D: -; size: -; V: TRBV28; CDR3: CASSTSGRGLGETQYF; DNA: TGTGCCAGCAGCACCTCAGGCAGGGGCCTAGGAGAGACCCAGTACTTC
J: TRBJ1-5; D: -; size: -; V: TRBV29-1; CDR3: CSVVEDNLNQPQHF; DNA: TGCAGCGTTGTCGAAGACAACCTCAATCAGCCCCAGCATTTT
J: TRBJ2-6; D: -; size: -; V: TRBV6-4; CDR3: CASRPGLWANVLTF; DNA: TGTGCCAGCAGGCCAGGTCTCTGGGCCAACGTCCTGACTTTC
J: TRBJ1-3; D: TRBD1; size: -; V: TRBV18; CDR3: CASSTGDSGNTIYF; DNA: TGTGCCAGCTCTACAGGGGACTCTGGAAACACCATATATTTT